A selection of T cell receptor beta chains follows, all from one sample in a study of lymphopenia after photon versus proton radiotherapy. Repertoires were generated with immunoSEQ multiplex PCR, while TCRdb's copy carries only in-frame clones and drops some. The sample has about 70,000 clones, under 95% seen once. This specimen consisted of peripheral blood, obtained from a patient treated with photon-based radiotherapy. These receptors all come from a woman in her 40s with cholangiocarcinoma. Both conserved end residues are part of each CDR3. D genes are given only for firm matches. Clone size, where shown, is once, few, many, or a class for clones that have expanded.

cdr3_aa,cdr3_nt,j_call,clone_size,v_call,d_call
CASSRREDEQYF,TGTGCCAGCAGCCGCAGGGAAGACGAGCAGTACTTC,TRBJ2-7,-,TRBV11-2,-
CASSLRQAFGDDIQYF,TGTGCCAGCAGTTTAAGACAGGCGTTCGGAGACGACATTCAGTACTTC,TRBJ2-4,-,TRBV7-9,-
CASSPGAKGYEQYF,TGTGCCAGCAGCCCCGGGGCAAAGGGCTACGAGCAGTACTTC,TRBJ2-7,-,TRBV5-4,-
CASSESWRDHEQYF,TGCGCCAGCAGTGAGTCGTGGAGGGACCACGAGCAGTACTTC,TRBJ2-7,few,TRBV10-2,-
CASSLRDRDYGYTF,TGTGCCAGCAGTTTACGAGACAGAGACTATGGCTACACCTTC,TRBJ1-2,-,TRBV6-1,-
CASSPAGGENEQFF,TGTGCCAGCAGCCCGGCGGGAGGGGAGAATGAGCAGTTCTTC,TRBJ2-1,once,TRBV11-2,TRBD2
CASSVSPGQAEKLFF,TGTGCCAGCAGCGTATCACCGGGTCAGGCTGAAAAACTGTTTTTT,TRBJ1-4,-,TRBV9,-
CASSGNQPQHF,TGTGCCAGCAGTGGAAATCAGCCCCAGCATTTT,TRBJ1-5,few,TRBV28,-
CASSPRAANTGELFF,TGTGCCAGCAGCCCCCGGGCAGCGAACACCGGGGAGCTGTTTTTT,TRBJ2-2,-,TRBV7-3,-
CATKSGGKSEKLFF,TGTGCCACCAAATCCGGCGGGAAGTCGGAAAAACTGTTTTTT,TRBJ1-4,-,TRBV15,-
CASSDSGLYGYTF,TGCGCCAGCAGTGATTCGGGACTCTATGGCTACACCTTC,TRBJ1-2,-,TRBV10-2,-
CASSFNFRNTEAFF,TGCGCCAGCAGCTTCAACTTTAGGAACACTGAAGCTTTCTTT,TRBJ1-1,-,TRBV5-1,-
CASSPGRGGSYNEQFF,TGTGCCAGCAGCCCAGGGCGCGGGGGGTCCTACAATGAGCAGTTCTTC,TRBJ2-1,-,TRBV5-8,TRBD2
CSVDLQGNMNTEAFF,TGCAGCGTCGATTTACAGGGGAACATGAACACTGAAGCTTTCTTT,TRBJ1-1,-,TRBV29-1,TRBD1
CASSHGSYEQYF,TGTGCCAGCAGCCACGGGAGCTACGAGCAGTACTTC,TRBJ2-7,-,TRBV27,-
CASSLEGGSNYGYTF,TGTGCCAGCAGCTTGGAGGGCGGGTCTAACTATGGCTACACCTTC,TRBJ1-2,-,TRBV5-5,-
CASSLTSGRVTDTQYF,TGTGCCAGCAGCCTGACTAGCGGGAGAGTCACAGATACGCAGTATTTT,TRBJ2-3,-,TRBV5-5,TRBD2
CASSYSGRVKSGYTF,TGTGCCAGCAGTTACTCAGGCAGGGTAAAATCTGGCTACACCTTC,TRBJ1-2,-,TRBV6-5,-
CASSASGTALGNEQFF,TGTGCCAGCAGCGCCTCCGGGACAGCCTTGGGGAATGAGCAGTTCTTC,TRBJ2-1,-,TRBV7-3,TRBD1
CASIQGVSEAFF,TGTGCCAGTATACAGGGGGTGTCTGAAGCTTTCTTT,TRBJ1-1,-,TRBV19,TRBD1
CASSIDRERPQHF,TGTGCCAGTAGTATCGACAGGGAGCGGCCCCAGCATTTT,TRBJ1-5,once,TRBV19,TRBD1
CASRTAGHYNSPLHF,TGTGCCAGCAGGACAGCCGGACATTATAATTCACCCCTCCACTTT,TRBJ1-6,-,TRBV5-4,-
CASSLQGSYNEQFF,TGTGCCAGCAGCCTCCAGGGTTCCTACAATGAGCAGTTCTTC,TRBJ2-1,once,TRBV28,-
CASSPRGRTEAFF,TGTGCCAGCAGCCCTAGGGGGAGAACTGAAGCTTTCTTT,TRBJ1-1,-,TRBV7-3,-
CASSPQTQRTGELFF,TGTGCCAGCAGCCCTCAGACCCAAAGGACCGGGGAGCTGTTTTTT,TRBJ2-2,-,TRBV9,-
CASSLAGTEMNTEAFF,TGCGCCAGCAGCTTGGCCGGGACAGAGATGAACACTGAAGCTTTCTTT,TRBJ1-1,-,TRBV5-1,TRBD1
CASSPSYGYTF,TGTGCCAGCAGTCCCTCGTATGGCTACACCTTC,TRBJ1-2,-,TRBV28,-
CASSPRRTGGPQAFF,TGTGCCAGCAGCCCGCGCCGGACAGGGGGACCCCAAGCTTTCTTT,TRBJ1-1,-,TRBV13,TRBD1
CASSVNTGDTQYF,TGTGCCAGCAGTGTCAATACGGGAGATACGCAGTATTTT,TRBJ2-3,-,TRBV2,-
CASSLEAGIREQFF,TGCGCCAGCAGCTTGGAGGCCGGGATACGGGAGCAGTTCTTC,TRBJ2-1,-,TRBV5-1,-
CASSSPGPQETQYF,TGTGCTAGCAGCTCCCCGGGACCTCAAGAGACCCAGTACTTC,TRBJ2-5,-,TRBV7-7,-
CASSKGTGLNQPQHF,TGTGCCAGCAGCAAAGGGACAGGGTTAAATCAGCCCCAGCATTTT,TRBJ1-5,-,TRBV27,TRBD1
CASRRRYGGYTGELFF,TGTGCCAGCAGGCGACGATACGGAGGCTACACCGGGGAGCTGTTTTTT,TRBJ2-2,-,TRBV28,-
CASSQGGLSSYNEQFF,TGTGCCAGCAGCCAAGGGGGGCTGAGCTCCTACAATGAGCAGTTCTTC,TRBJ2-1,-,TRBV4-2,-
CASSLLDRSPLHF,TGTGCCAGCAGCTTACTGGACCGTTCACCCCTCCACTTT,TRBJ1-6,-,TRBV7-2,-
CASSLAELGSYNEQFF,TGCGCCAGCAGCTTGGCCGAATTGGGCTCCTACAATGAGCAGTTCTTC,TRBJ2-1,-,TRBV5-1,-
CASSFLGVNSPLHF,TGTGCCAGCAGCTTCTTAGGGGTTAATTCACCCCTCCACTTT,TRBJ1-6,-,TRBV7-2,-
CSFSGTGGSGELFF,TGCAGCTTCTCCGGGACAGGGGGCTCCGGGGAGCTGTTTTTT,TRBJ2-2,-,TRBV29-1,TRBD1
CASSLTVSSYNEQFF,TGTGCCAGCAGTTTGACAGTGAGCTCCTACAATGAGCAGTTCTTC,TRBJ2-1,-,TRBV28,-
CASSLIREATQYF,TGCGCCAGCAGCTTGATCCGAGAGGCTACGCAGTATTTT,TRBJ2-3,-,TRBV5-1,-
CASGVSGRETQYF,TGTGCTAGTGGTGTTAGCGGGAGAGAGACCCAGTACTTC,TRBJ2-5,-,TRBV12-5,TRBD2
CASSQVWAGGKETQYF,TGTGCCAGCAGCCAAGTATGGGCCGGGGGGAAAGAGACCCAGTACTTC,TRBJ2-5,few,TRBV4-2,TRBD2
CASSSLMGGQETQYF,TGTGCCAGCAGCTCCCTAATGGGGGGCCAAGAGACCCAGTACTTC,TRBJ2-5,-,TRBV7-9,-
CASSQAVGTNYGYTF,TGTGCCAGCAGCCAAGCGGTCGGGACTAACTATGGCTACACCTTC,TRBJ1-2,-,TRBV4-2,-
CASRDQFTF,TGTGCCAGCAGGGACCAGTTCACCTTC,TRBJ1-2,-,TRBV2,-
CASSLGLGTQETQYF,TGTGCCAGCAGCTTAGGTTTGGGCACCCAAGAGACCCAGTACTTC,TRBJ2-5,-,TRBV13,-
CASSKTGTHTLRSYEQYF,TGTGCCAGCAGCAAAACCGGGACTCACACCCTTCGCTCCTACGAGCAGTACTTC,TRBJ2-7,medium-sized,TRBV7-2,-
CASSSQYPGVNNEQFF,TGTGCCAGCAGCTCCCAGTATCCGGGGGTGAACAATGAGCAGTTCTTC,TRBJ2-1,-,TRBV5-6,-
CASSTYRDGDTEAFF,TGTGCCAGCAGCACATACCGGGACGGGGACACTGAAGCTTTCTTT,TRBJ1-1,-,TRBV5-6,-
CASDPNSEGNTIYF,TGTGCCAGCGATCCAAACAGTGAGGGGAACACCATATATTTT,TRBJ1-3,-,TRBV21-1,-
CASSARLAGGISNSYNEQFF,TGTGCCAGCAGTGCGAGACTAGCGGGGGGGATCTCCAACTCCTACAATGAGCAGTTCTTC,TRBJ2-1,-,TRBV6-1,TRBD2
CASSVGIGISYNEQFF,TGTGCCAGCAGCGTCGGGATCGGGATTTCTTACAATGAGCAGTTCTTC,TRBJ2-1,-,TRBV9,-
CASSSIQGALWNTIYF,TGTGCCAGCAGCTCCATTCAGGGGGCGTTGTGGAACACCATATATTTT,TRBJ1-3,-,TRBV7-8,TRBD1
CASSVGASNNSPLHF,TGTGCCAGCAGCGTAGGGGCATCTAATAATTCACCCCTCCACTTT,TRBJ1-6,-,TRBV9,-